Detailed here is one T cell receptor beta chain. The antigen is undetermined. These data originate in a study of T cell responses to AZD1222 COVID-19 vaccine. Findings of the study overall: Among the donors, most were white British and more were female, and clonal diversity was possibly underestimated. Among AZD1222 vaccinees, only five to seven were seropositive at baseline. Regions left unmutated in variants are reportedly the target of nearly half of spike-specific TCRs. Repertoires were sampled only after the peak T cell response.

The protocol was immunoSEQ multiplex PCR, while the TCRdb copy is restricted to in-frame clones and leaves out a portion. The sample contains about 150,000 clones, around 92% of which appear only once. This CDR3 region has 14 residues. Germline-derived CDR1 and CDR2 are SGHTA and FQGTGA. The ends lost 6 bases at V and 10 bases at J; junction bases unmatched: 6. The input for sequencing was peripheral blood, taken on day 0 of AZD1222 vaccination. This chain uses TRBV7-3 with TRBJ1-6, with 10 bases lining up with TRBD1. This TCR was recovered from an adult in good health. CDR3 amino acids: CASSFGQGVSPLHF. The CDR3 DNA follows: TGTGCCAGCAGTTTCGGACAGGGGGTCTCACCCCTCCACTTT.